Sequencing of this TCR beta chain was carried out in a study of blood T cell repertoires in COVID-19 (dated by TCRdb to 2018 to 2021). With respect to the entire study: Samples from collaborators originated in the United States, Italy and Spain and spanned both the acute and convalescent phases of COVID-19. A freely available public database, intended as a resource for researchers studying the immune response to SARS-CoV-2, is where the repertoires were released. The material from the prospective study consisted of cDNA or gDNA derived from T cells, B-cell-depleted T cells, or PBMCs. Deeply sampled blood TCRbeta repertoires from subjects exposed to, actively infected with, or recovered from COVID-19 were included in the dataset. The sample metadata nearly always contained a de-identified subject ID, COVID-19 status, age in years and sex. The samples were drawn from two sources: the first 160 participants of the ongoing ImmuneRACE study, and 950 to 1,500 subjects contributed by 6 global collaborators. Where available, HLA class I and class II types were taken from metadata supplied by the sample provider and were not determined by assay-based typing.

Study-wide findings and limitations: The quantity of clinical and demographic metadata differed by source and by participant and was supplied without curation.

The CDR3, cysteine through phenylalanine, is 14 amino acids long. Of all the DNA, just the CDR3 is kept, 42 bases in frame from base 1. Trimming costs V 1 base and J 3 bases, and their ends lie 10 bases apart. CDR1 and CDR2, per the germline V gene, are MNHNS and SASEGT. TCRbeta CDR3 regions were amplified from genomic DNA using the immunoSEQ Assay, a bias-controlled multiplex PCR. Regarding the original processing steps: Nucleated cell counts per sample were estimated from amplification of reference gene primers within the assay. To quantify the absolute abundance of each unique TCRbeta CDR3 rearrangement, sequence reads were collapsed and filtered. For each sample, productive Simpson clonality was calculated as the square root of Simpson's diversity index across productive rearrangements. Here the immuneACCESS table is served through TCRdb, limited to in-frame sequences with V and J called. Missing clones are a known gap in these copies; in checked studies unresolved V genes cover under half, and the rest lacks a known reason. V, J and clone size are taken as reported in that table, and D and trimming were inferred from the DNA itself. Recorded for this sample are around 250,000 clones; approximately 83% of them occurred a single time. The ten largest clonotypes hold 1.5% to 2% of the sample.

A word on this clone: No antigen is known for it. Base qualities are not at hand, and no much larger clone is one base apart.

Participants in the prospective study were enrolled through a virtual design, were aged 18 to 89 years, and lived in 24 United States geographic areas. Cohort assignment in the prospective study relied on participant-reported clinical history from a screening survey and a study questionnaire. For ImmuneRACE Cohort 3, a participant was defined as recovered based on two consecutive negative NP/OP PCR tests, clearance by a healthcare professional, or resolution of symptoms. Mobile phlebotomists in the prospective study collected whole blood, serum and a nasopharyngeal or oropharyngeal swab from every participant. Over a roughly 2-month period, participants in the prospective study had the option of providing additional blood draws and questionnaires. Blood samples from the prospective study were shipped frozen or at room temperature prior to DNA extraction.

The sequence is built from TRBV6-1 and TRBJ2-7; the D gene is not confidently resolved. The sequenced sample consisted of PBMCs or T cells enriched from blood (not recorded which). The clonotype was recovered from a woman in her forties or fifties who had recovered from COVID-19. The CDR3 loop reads CASSEGSFRYEQYF. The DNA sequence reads TGTGCCAGCAGTGAAGGGAGCTTTCGCTACGAGCAGTACTTC.